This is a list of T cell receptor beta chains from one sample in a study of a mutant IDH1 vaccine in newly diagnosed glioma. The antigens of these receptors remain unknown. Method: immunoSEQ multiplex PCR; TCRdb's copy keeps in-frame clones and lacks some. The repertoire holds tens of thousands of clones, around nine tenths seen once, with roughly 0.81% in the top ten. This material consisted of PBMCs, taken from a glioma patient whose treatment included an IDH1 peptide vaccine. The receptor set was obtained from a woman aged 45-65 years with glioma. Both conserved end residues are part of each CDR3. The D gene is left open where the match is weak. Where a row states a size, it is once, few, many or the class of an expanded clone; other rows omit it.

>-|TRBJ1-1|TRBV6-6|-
TGTGCCAGCAGCCGAGGGGGGGGCACTGAAGCTTTCTTT
CASSRGGGTEAFF
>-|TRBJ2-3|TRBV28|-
TGTGCCAGCAGTTTGTTTAGGACTACCGACACAGATACGCAGTATTTT
CASSLFRTTDTDTQYF
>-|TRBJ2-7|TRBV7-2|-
TGTGCCAGCAGCACCGGACACCACTCCTACGAGCAGTACTTC
CASSTGHHSYEQYF
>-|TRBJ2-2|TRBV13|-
TGTGCCAGCAGCTTAGGGATTAACACCGGGGAGCTGTTTTTT
CASSLGINTGELFF
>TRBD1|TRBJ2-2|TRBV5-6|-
TGTGCCAGCAACCCCGGGACAGGGGTAACCGGGGAGCTGTTTTTT
CASNPGTGVTGELFF
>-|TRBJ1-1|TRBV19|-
TGTGCCAGTAGCGTAGTTCAGGGAACCACTGAAGCTTTCTTT
CASSVVQGTTEAFF
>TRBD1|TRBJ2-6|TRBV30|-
TGTGCCTGGTTCCGGGACAGGGCTCGTTCTGGGGCCAACGTCCTGACTTTC
CAWFRDRARSGANVLTF
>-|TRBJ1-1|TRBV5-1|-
TGCGCCAGCAGCTTAACCAGGGGTCCGCCCACTGAAGCTTTCTTT
CASSLTRGPPTEAFF
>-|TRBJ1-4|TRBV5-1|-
TGCGCCAGCAGCTTAGGGGCAACTAATGAAAAACTGTTTTTT
CASSLGATNEKLFF
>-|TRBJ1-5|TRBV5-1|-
TGCGCCAGCAGCTTCGGGGATAGCAATCAGCCCCAGCATTTT
CASSFGDSNQPQHF
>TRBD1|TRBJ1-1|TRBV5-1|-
TGCGCCAGCAGCTTGGACAGGGGGAGTCAGGGGGCTTTCTTT
CASSLDRGSQGAFF
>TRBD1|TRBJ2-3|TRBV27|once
TGTGCCAGCAGTCGGACAGGGGTGGCAGATACGCAGTATTTT
CASSRTGVADTQYF
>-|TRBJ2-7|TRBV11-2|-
TGTGCCAGCAGTTCGACCTCAGGGCGCGGATGGGAGCAGTACTTC
CASSSTSGRGWEQYF
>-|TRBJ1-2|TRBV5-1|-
TGCGCCAGCAGCTTACAAGGGGACTATGGCTACACCTTC
CASSLQGDYGYTF
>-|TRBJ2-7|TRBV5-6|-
TGTGCCAGCAGCTTGGAGGTTACCTACGAGCAGTACTTC
CASSLEVTYEQYF
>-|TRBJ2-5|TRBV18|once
TGTGCCAGCTCGGACCCCTGGGGGCAAGAGACCCAGTACTTC
CASSDPWGQETQYF
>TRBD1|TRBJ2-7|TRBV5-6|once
TGTGCCAGCAGCTGGTCCTCAGGGGGCGCGTACCACGAGCAGTACTTC
CASSWSSGGAYHEQYF
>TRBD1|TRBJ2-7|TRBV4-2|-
TGTGCCAGCAGCCCACACCGGACAGGGGGGAACGAGCAGTACTTC
CASSPHRTGGNEQYF
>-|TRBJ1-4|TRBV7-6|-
TGTGCCAGCGCTGGGTACGGCAGCAATGAAAAACTGTTTTTT
CASAGYGSNEKLFF
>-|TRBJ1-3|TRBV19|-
TGTGCCAGTAGGATACAGGAATCTGGAAACACCATATATTTT
CASRIQESGNTIYF
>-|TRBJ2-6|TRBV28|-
TGTGCCAGCAATCCCAACCCGGGCAGGAGAGTTCGCTCTGGGGCCAACGTCCTGACTTTC
CASNPNPGRRVRSGANVLTF
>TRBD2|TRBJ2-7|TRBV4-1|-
TGCGCCAGCAGCCAAGATCAACTAGCGGGAGGATACGAGCAGTACTTC
CASSQDQLAGGYEQYF
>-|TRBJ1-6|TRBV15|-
TGTGCCACCAGCAGAGATGAACAGAATAATTCACCCCTCCACTTT
CATSRDEQNNSPLHF
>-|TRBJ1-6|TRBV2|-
TGTGCCAGCAGATTCAGGGGTGGCTCACCCCTCCACTTT
CASRFRGGSPLHF
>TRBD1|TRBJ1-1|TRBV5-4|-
TGTGCCAGCAGCTTCCAGGGGGCGATGAACACTGAAGCTTTCTTT
CASSFQGAMNTEAFF
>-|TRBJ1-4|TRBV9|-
TGTGCCAGCAGCGTAGACGGATCAACTAATGAAAAACTGTTTTTT
CASSVDGSTNEKLFF
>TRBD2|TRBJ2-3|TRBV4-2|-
TGTGCCAGCAGCCAAGATCTCGCGGGAGGAGCGACAGATACGCAGTATTTT
CASSQDLAGGATDTQYF
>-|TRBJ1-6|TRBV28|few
TGTGCCAGCGGCGGTCAACTTAATTCACCCCTCCACTTT
CASGGQLNSPLHF